This T cell receptor (beta chain) originates from a study of Ad26.COV2.S vaccination and SARS-CoV-2 variants. Assay: immunoSEQ multiplex PCR; the TCRdb copy retains only in-frame clones and omits some. This table has some 340,000 clones, just over 85% appearing once. Treatment described: about 20 received Ad26.COV2.S at low or high dose, single or two shots; several received placebo; per-sample allocation not given. Specimen acquisition occurred on day 63 following the initial vaccine or placebo injection. Broader study findings: Higher spike-specific TCR breadth was found in vaccine recipients than in placebo recipients. After vaccination, substantial breadth of spike-specific CD8+ and CD4+ responses was reported. The TCR breadth and depth analyses may have understated or missed part of the total T cell responses.

On this clone: The antigen is unknown.

V lost 8 bases and J 9 bases, leaving 19 bases between the germline ends. The CDR3 spans 13 residues. Per germline, CDR1 SNHLY and CDR2 FYNNEI. The genes are TRBV2 and TRBJ1-1, with TRBD1 as a possible D gene (5 bases). This sample comprised peripheral blood, obtained in a trial of Ad26.COV2.S vaccine versus placebo. The receptor's source is a person aged 18-65 years who received the Ad26.COV2.S COVID-19 vaccine or a placebo. In nucleotides, the CDR3 is TGTGCCAGCGTTAAGCGGGACGTACAAAAAGCTTTCTTT. This gives the protein CASVKRDVQKAFF.